This T cell receptor (beta chain) came from a study of PD-1 blockade in classical Hodgkin lymphoma. Findings and limits, study-wide: Before treatment, TCR diversity in newly diagnosed patients was reportedly lower than in healthy donors.

Time point of the sample: newly diagnosed, previously untreated cHL patient sample. TCRdb keeps only in-frame clones here, not all; method: immunoSEQ multiplex PCR. Of about 7,000 clones detected, over 70% appear once; the ten largest clones hold roughly 8.1%. This clone occurred a few times. Its antigen remains unknown. The CDR3 loop spans 15 amino acids. Germline-derived CDR1 and CDR2 are SNHLY and FYNNEI. J gave up 2 bases and V 5 bases, and 7 bases lay outside the gene matches. The receptor comes from a human donor with classical Hodgkin lymphoma. Sequenced: peripheral blood mononuclear cells (PBMCs). V usage is TRBV2 and J usage is TRBJ2-5; 8 nucleotides match TRBD2. CDR3 amino acids: CASSSVRGGQETQYF. As DNA, the CDR3 is TGTGCCAGCAGTTCTGTTCGCGGGGGGCAAGAGACCCAGTACTTC. The whole variable domain, remainder taken from reference TRBV2 and TRBJ2-5, is EPEVTQTPSHQVTQMGQEVILRCVPISNHLYFYWYRQILGQKVEFLVSFYNNEISEKSEIFDDQFSVERPDGSNFTLKIRSTKLEDSAMYFCASSSVRGGQETQYFGPGTRLLVL.